This TCR beta chain was sequenced in a study of cytomegalovirus exposure and HLA in healthy donors. Study-wide points: Common viral pathogens seemed, in a later analysis, to connect with several of the most significant clusters.

About this clone itself: The antigen remains undetermined.

The study ran its PCR with 60 Vbeta and 13 Jbeta primers. Method: immunoSEQ multiplex PCR; TCRdb's copy keeps in-frame clones and lacks some. The sample contains about 160,000 clones, roughly 84% of which appear only once. The germline V gene has CDR1 SNHLY and CDR2 FYNNEI. The CDR3 totals 12 residues. With V trimmed by 10 bases and J by 4 bases, 7 bases remained unmatched. This clonotype was sampled from a man aged 25 to 40 in good health and CMV-seronegative. The chain recombines TRBV2 with TRBJ2-7, with 7 nucleotides matching TRBD1. Input material: PBMCs. Here the CDR3 reads CAIQTGRYEQYF. The DNA for the CDR3 is TGTGCCATACAGACAGGGCGGTACGAGCAGTACTTC.